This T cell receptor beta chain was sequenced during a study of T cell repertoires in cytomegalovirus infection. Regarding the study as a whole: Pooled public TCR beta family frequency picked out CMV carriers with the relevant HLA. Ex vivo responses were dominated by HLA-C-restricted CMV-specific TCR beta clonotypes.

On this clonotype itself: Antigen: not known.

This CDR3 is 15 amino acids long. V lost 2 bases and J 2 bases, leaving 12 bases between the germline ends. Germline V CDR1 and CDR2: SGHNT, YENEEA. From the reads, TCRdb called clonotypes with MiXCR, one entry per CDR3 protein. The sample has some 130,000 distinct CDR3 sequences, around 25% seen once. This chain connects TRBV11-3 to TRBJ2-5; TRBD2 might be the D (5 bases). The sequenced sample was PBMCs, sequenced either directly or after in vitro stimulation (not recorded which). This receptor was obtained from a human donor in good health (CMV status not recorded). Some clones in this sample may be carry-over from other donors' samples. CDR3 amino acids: CASSLSELAQETQYF. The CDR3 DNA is TGTGCCAGCAGCTTATCGGAGCTAGCACAAGAGACCCAGTACTTC. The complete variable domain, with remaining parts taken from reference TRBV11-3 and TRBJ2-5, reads EAGVVQSPRYKIIEKKQPVAFWCNPISGHNTLYWYLQNLGQGPELLIRYENEEAVDDSQLPKDRFSAERLKGVDSTLKIQPAELGDSAVYLCASSLSELAQETQYFGPGTRLLVL.